This T cell receptor (beta chain) is drawn from a study of T cells after yellow fever vaccination. Study-wide results and limits: After the booster, 96% of CD4 and 75% to 90% of CD8 primary-response clones were re-detected.

To note about this clonotype: Its target is not known.

The CDR3 extends over 12 amino acids. Trimming took off 2 bases at V and 6 bases at J, with 9 bases between the two ends. In germline, CDR1 is DFQATT, CDR2 SNEGSKA (reference sequence). TCRdb re-called the 5' RACE reads through MiXCR, storing one row per CDR3 protein. The sample carries 350,000 to 450,000 distinct CDR3 sequences, 6.2% recorded once. This TCR was sampled from a man aged 25 to 40 who received the YFV17D yellow fever vaccine. Sequenced here: PBMCs, sampled 5 days after the yellow fever booster vaccination. This sequence joins TRBV20-1 and TRBJ2-3; D tentatively reads TRBD1 or TRBD2 (5 bases each). In DNA, the CDR3 is TGCAGTGCTAGACCTGAGGGGGATACGCAGTATTTT. This translates into CSARPEGDTQYF.